Here is one T cell receptor (beta chain) with its context. The source of the sample is a study of blood T cell repertoires in COVID-19. The CDR3 consists of 13 residues. Germline V gives CDR1 LNHDA, CDR2 SQIVND (reference sequence). V lost 4 bases, J lost 8 bases, and 11 bases lay in between. How the authors handled the data: Amplification of reference gene primers was used by the study to estimate nucleated cell counts. Generated by immunoSEQ multiplex PCR, the TCRdb table keeps only in-frame clones and is missing some. The V and J calls and clone size were taken over from that table, and D and trimming were inferred from the DNA. Of about 100,000 clones in the sample, approximately 84% were seen once.

V gene TRBV19 combines with J gene TRBJ1-4, with D hard to call. The TCR was taken from a man between 60 and 70 years old with acute or convalescent COVID-19. The source material was peripheral blood. The DNA of the CDR3 is TGTGCCAGTAGTAAAGTCGCAGGAGAAAAACTGTTTTTT. Its protein product is CASSKVAGEKLFF. The variable domain in full, completed from reference TRBV19 and TRBJ1-4, reads DGGITQSPKYLFRKEGQNVTLSCEQNLNHDAMYWYRQDPGQGLRLIYYSQIVNDFQKGDIAEGYSVSREKKESFPLTVTSAQKNPTAFYLCASSKVAGEKLFFGSGTQLSVL.